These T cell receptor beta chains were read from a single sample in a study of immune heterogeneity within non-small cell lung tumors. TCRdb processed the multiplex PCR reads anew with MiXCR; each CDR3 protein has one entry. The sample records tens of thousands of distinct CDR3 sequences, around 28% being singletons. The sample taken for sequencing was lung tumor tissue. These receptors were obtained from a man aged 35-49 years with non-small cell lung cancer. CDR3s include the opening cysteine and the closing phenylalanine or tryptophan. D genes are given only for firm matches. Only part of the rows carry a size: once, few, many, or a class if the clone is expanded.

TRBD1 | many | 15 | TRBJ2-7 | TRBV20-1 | TGCAGTGCTAGAGATTGGGGACAGGGGTCCTACGAGCAGTACTTC | CSARDWGQGSYEQYF
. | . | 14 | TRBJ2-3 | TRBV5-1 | TGCGCCAGCATCCCGGGACCTAACACAGATACGCAGTATTTT | CASIPGPNTDTQYF
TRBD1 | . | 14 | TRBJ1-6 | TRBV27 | TGTGCCAGCAGTTTGGGACAGGGGAGTTCACCCCTCCACTTT | CASSLGQGSSPLHF
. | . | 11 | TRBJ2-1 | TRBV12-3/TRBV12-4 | TGTGCCAGCAGTCAAAGCATTGAGAAGTTCTTC | CASSQSIEKFF
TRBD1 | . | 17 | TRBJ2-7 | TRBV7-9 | TGTGCCAGCAGCTTATATCCCCCCCGAGACAGGGACTACGAGCAGTACTTC | CASSLYPPRDRDYEQYF
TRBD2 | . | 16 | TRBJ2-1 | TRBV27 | TGTGCCAGCAGTTTATGGGCGGGAGGGCCCTGCAATGAGCAGTTCTTC | CASSLWAGGPCNEQFF
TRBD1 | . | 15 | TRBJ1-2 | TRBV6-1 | TGTGCCAGCAGTGTAGACAGGGGTACGCCCTCTATCTACACCTTC | CASSVDRGTPSIYTF
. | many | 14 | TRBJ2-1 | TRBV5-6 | TGTGCCAGCAGCTTTTTAGGGCCCTACAATGAGCAGTTCTTC | CASSFLGPYNEQFF
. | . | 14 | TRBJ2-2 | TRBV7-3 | TGTGCCAGCAGCCCGACTACCACCACCGGGGAGCTGTTTTTT | CASSPTTTTGELFF
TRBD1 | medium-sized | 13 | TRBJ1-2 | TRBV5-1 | TGCGCCAGCGGGGACAGGGGGTTCTATGGCTACACCTTC | CASGDRGFYGYTF
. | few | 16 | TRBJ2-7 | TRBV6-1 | TGTGCCAGCATACCGGGGGGCGGGGTAAGCTCCTACGAGCAGTACTTC | CASIPGGGVSSYEQYF
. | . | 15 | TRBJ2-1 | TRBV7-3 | TGTGCCAGCAACTTAGCGAGGGGCCAATACAATGAGCAGTTCTTC | CASNLARGQYNEQFF
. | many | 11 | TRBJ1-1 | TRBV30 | TGTGCCTGGAGTGTCGTGGGTCAAGCTTTCTTT | CAWSVVGQAFF
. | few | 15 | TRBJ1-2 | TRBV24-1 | TGTGCCACCAGGCTGGGACGGAGAATGAACTATGGCTACACCTTC | CATRLGRRMNYGYTF
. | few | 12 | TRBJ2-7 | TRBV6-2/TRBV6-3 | TGTGCCAGCAATAGGCGGACCTACGAGCAGTACTTC | CASNRRTYEQYF
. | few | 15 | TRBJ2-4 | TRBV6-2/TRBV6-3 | TGTGCCAGCAGCCACACGAGGGGTTCCAAAAACATTCAGTACTTC | CASSHTRGSKNIQYF